Below are 28 T cell receptor beta chains sequenced from a single sample in a study of blood T cell repertoires in COVID-19. TCRdb's table, derived via immunoSEQ multiplex PCR, lists solely in-frame clones and lacks some. The table has about 200,000 clones, roughly 81% seen once. The sample comprised peripheral blood. These receptors came from a woman older than 75 with acute or convalescent COVID-19.

The rearrangement joins TRBV29-1 to TRBJ2-2; 9 bases line up with TRBD2. The germline CDR1 and CDR2 sequences are SQVTM and ANQGSEA. With 4 bases clipped from V and 4 bases from J, the junction kept 7 bases outside the gene matches. The CDR3 runs to 15 residues. The chain's CDR3 is CSVGLLAGSTGELFF. The DNA for the CDR3 is TGCAGCGTTGGGCTGCTAGCGGGATCCACCGGGGAGCTGTTTTTT.

This chain connects TRBV29-1 to TRBJ2-7; the D gene is possibly TRBD2 (5 bases). The germline CDR1 and CDR2 sequences are SQVTM and ANQGSEA. Between the trimmed V and J ends, which lost 2 bases and 9 bases, there was a span of 20 bases. The CDR3 spans 14 residues. The CDR3 sequence is CSVEFRARIRGQYF. The CDR3 DNA reads as TGCAGCGTTGAATTCCGTGCCCGAATACGGGGGCAGTACTTC.

This sequence joins TRBV10-3 and TRBJ1-5; perhaps TRBD1 as D (6 bases). V lost 3 bases and J lost 3, with 9 bases in between. CDR1 is ENHRY and CDR2 is SYGVKD in the germline V gene. CDR3 length: 14 residues. This CDR3 is CAISEQGANQPQHF. The CDR3 nucleotides read TGTGCCATCAGTGAACAGGGTGCCAATCAGCCCCAGCATTTT.

This sequence joins TRBV7-9 and TRBJ1-6; D not resolved. V gave up 10 bases and J gave up 3 bases, with 19 bases separating them. The length of the CDR3 is 16 residues. The germline V gene has CDR1 SEHNR and CDR2 FQNEAQ (reference sequence). The CDR3 DNA reads TGTGCCATCCCCCCGATGGGGAGCTACTATAATTCACCCCTCCACTTT. Protein product: CAIPPMGSYYNSPLHF.

The chain joins TRBV28 to TRBJ1-2, with 7 bases that match TRBD1. The CDR3 runs to 14 residues. CDR1 and CDR2 (germline): MDHEN, SYDVKM. V shed 6 bases and J 7 bases; nucleotides not matched to a gene: 11. The CDR3 DNA reads as TGTGCCAGCAGGATCAGGGGGATCGGTCTTGGCTACACCTTC. It encodes CASRIRGIGLGYTF.

V is TRBV21-1 and J is TRBJ1-2. TRBV21-1 is marked as a pseudogene. There are 14 residues in the CDR3. CDR3 nucleotides: TGTGCCAGCAGCAAAGGTTCGGGGTTCTATGGCTACACCTTC. Translated, it gives CASSKGSGFYGYTF.

This clone was picked up a small number of times. J is TRBJ1-2 and V is TRBV19; D is undetermined. Germline V lookup: CDR1 LNHDA, CDR2 SQIVND (reference sequence). The V end lost 3 bases, the J end lost 0 bases, and 5 bases lay between the germline ends. The CDR3 contains 13 residues. This CDR3 reads CASSIESNYGYTF. Here the CDR3 DNA reads TGTGCCAGTAGTATCGAGTCTAACTATGGCTACACCTTC.

The rearrangement links TRBV12-3 or TRBV12-4 to TRBJ2-3; D unclear. There are 11 residues in the CDR3. The V end was cut by 3 bases, the J end by 5 bases, with 3 bases between. The CDR3 nucleotides are TGTGCCAGCAGTTTCTTAGATACGCAGTATTTT. Its translation is CASSFLDTQYF.

This clone has just one count. The chain recombines TRBV20-1 with TRBJ1-2; D may be TRBD1 (6 bases). Germline V CDR1 and CDR2: DFQATT, SNEGSKA (reference sequence). The CDR3 is 11 residues long. Trimming left V 6 bases short and J 6 bases short, with 11 bases between. The CDR3 nucleotides are TGCAGTGCGCCGAAGGGGGATGGCTACACCTTC. Translation: CSAPKGDGYTF.

A remark on this clone: This same CDR3 is encoded by further DNA sequences in the sample. The chain has TRBV12-3 or TRBV12-4 and TRBJ1-1; weak D call: TRBD1 (6 bases). V was pared by 4 bases and J by 5 bases, with 11 bases between. The CDR3 is 13 amino acids. CDR3 protein: CASSSTGYTEAFF. The CDR3 nucleotides read TGTGCCAGCAGTTCTACAGGGTATACTGAAGCTTTCTTT.

The CDR3 here is CASSQPSGGGLRWDSNEQFF. CDR3 DNA: TGCGCCAGCAGCCAACCCTCCGGGGGAGGGCTTCGTTGGGATTCCAATGAGCAGTTCTTC. V usage is TRBV4-1 and J usage is TRBJ2-1; TRBD2 matches at 7 bases. The CDR3 covers 20 residues. After removal of 2 bases from V and 6 bases from J, the junction contained 22 bases not matched to a gene. The germline gives CDR1 MGHRA, CDR2 YSYEKL.

The rearrangement links TRBV29-1 to TRBJ2-3; TRBD1 agrees at 7 bases. This CDR3 spans 14 amino acids. From germline, CDR1 is SQVTM and CDR2 ANQGSEA. J gave up 2 bases and V 7 bases, and 9 bases lay outside the gene matches. CDR3 coding DNA: TGCAGCGCTAAAGGGACAGCATCCACAGATACGCAGTATTTT. Protein: CSAKGTASTDTQYF.

V gene TRBV7-3 combines with J gene TRBJ2-1, with 7 bases aligning to TRBD1. V shed 4 bases and J 3 bases; nucleotides not matched to a gene: 6. The V gene's germline CDR1 is SGHTA and CDR2 FQGTGA. CDR3 size: 15 residues. The CDR3 DNA sequence: TGTGCCAGCAGCTCGTCAGGGGGTGGCTACAATGAGCAGTTCTTC. Translating gives CASSSSGGGYNEQFF.

This chain uses TRBV9 with TRBJ2-3; tentative D call: TRBD1 (6 bases). Germline V CDR1 and CDR2: SGDLS, YYNGEE. V lost 7 bases and J 4 bases, leaving 19 bases between the germline ends. This CDR3 region has 15 residues. CDR3 residues: CASGYQGGFADTQYF. The CDR3 DNA follows: TGTGCCAGCGGATACCAAGGGGGATTTGCAGATACGCAGTATTTT.

The V gene is TRBV11-1, the J gene TRBJ2-7; 9 bases are shared with TRBD1. From germline, CDR1 is SGHAT and CDR2 FQDESV (reference sequence). The V segment lost 5 bases and the J segment 0 bases; nucleotides outside the gene matches: 5. CDR3 size: 15 residues. The CDR3 coding sequence is TGTGCCAGCAGCAGAACAGGGGGCGTCTCCTACGAGCAGTACTTC. This encodes CASSRTGGVSYEQYF.

The V call is TRBV5-1, the J call TRBJ2-5; the D gene is possibly TRBD2 (5 bases). The V and J ends lost 3 bases and 5 bases respectively, with 17 bases between them. Germline loops: CDR1 SGHRS, CDR2 YFSETQ. The CDR3 loop spans 15 amino acids. This CDR3 is CASSSQHPPGETQYF. The CDR3 DNA sequence: TGCGCCAGCAGCTCACAGCACCCTCCGGGGGAGACCCAGTACTTC.

This sequence joins TRBV24-1 and TRBJ1-1; D unresolved. Germline CDR1 is KGHDR and CDR2 is SFDVKD. The length of the CDR3 is 16 residues. Deletions cut 3 bases from V and 4 bases from J, with 17 bases between. The CDR3 DNA reads TGTGCCACCAGTGATCCTCGAACGGGAAGTGGCACTGAAGCTTTCTTT. Residues: CATSDPRTGSGTEAFF.

The V and J genes are TRBV5-1 and TRBJ2-3; D is possibly TRBD1 (5 bases). The CDR3 covers 16 residues. Germline-derived CDR1 and CDR2 are SGHRS and YFSETQ. Trimming took 3 bases from V and 0 from J, leaving 14 bases between them. CDR3 nucleotide sequence: TGCGCCAGCAGCTCGGACATGTGGTCTAGCACAGATACGCAGTATTTT. It specifies CASSSDMWSSTDTQYF.

This clone is a singleton in its sample. The chain has TRBV7-2 and TRBJ2-1; tentatively, D is TRBD2 (6 bases). The CDR3 contains 14 residues. The V gene's germline CDR1 is SGHTA and CDR2 FQGNSA. V lost 3 bases and J lost 5, with 11 bases in between. Here the CDR3 DNA reads TGTGCCAGCAGCTTTGCTAGCGCGAACAATGAGCAGTTCTTC. This codes for CASSFASANNEQFF. The full variable domain, rest sourced from reference TRBV7-2 and TRBJ2-1, is GAGVSQSPSNKVTEKGKDVELRCDPISGHTALYWYRQSLGQGLEFLIYFQGNSAPDKSGLPSDRFSAERTGGSVSTLTIQRTQQEDSAVYLCASSFASANNEQFFGPGTRLTVL.

The gene calls are TRBV28 and TRBJ1-1; tentative D call: TRBD1 (5 bases). Germline CDR1 is MDHEN and CDR2 is SYDVKM. The CDR3 runs 14 residues. V lost 2 bases and J lost 6, with 13 bases in between. CDR3 nucleotides: TGTGCCAGCAGTTTAGGGCAGGGTGGCGCTGAAGCTTTCTTT. Amino acid sequence: CASSLGQGGAEAFF.

Remarks on this clone: At one boundary the junction diverges from the germline segment, which might be a read error. The V call is TRBV27, the J call TRBJ1-4, with TRBD1 identical over 9 bases. The germline V gene encodes CDR1 MNHEY and CDR2 SMNVEV (reference sequence). The CDR3 loop spans 15 amino acids. The CDR3 region is CASTLSGTGREKLFF. CDR3 bases: TGTGCCAGCACTTTATCCGGGACAGGGCGAGAAAAACTGTTTTTT.

The chain has TRBV19 and TRBJ2-2, with TRBD2 matching 12 bases. Germline V gene data show CDR1 as LNHDA and CDR2 as SQIVND (reference sequence). This CDR3 region has 18 residues. With 8 bases clipped from V and 2 bases from J, the junction kept 12 bases outside the gene matches. CDR3 sequence reads: CASRETSGRNPNTGELFF. The CDR3 DNA reads as TGTGCCAGTCGCGAAACTAGCGGGAGGAACCCAAACACCGGGGAGCTGTTTTTT.

This chain uses TRBV19 with TRBJ1-5, with 8 bases lining up with TRBD1. V was clipped by 6 bases and J by 3 bases; unmatched bases: 7. This CDR3 comprises 15 residues. CDR1 LNHDA and CDR2 SQIVND come from the germline V gene (reference sequence). CDR3 in amino acids: CASRADRAYNQPQHF. Here the CDR3 DNA reads TGTGCCAGTAGGGCGGACAGGGCCTACAATCAGCCCCAGCATTTT.

The rearrangement uses TRBV28 and TRBJ2-7; no definite D call. The CDR3 is 12 amino acids. V lost 1 base to trimming and J lost 4 bases, with 5 bases between them. Germline CDR1 is MDHEN and CDR2 is SYDVKM. CDR3 residues: CASSLYTYEQYF. CDR3 DNA: TGTGCCAGCAGTTTATACACGTACGAGCAGTACTTC.

V gene TRBV15 combines with J gene TRBJ1-2, with 7 bases that match TRBD1. CDR1 LNHNV and CDR2 YYDKDF come from the germline V gene (reference sequence). The CDR3 extends over 16 amino acids. The V segment lost 3 bases and the J segment 7 bases; nucleotides outside the gene matches: 14. CDR3 in amino acids: CATSRGQTTYIRGYTF. CDR3 DNA sequence: TGTGCCACCAGCAGGGGACAGACTACCTATATCCGTGGCTACACCTTC. Supplemented by reference TRBV15 and TRBJ1-2, the full variable domain reads DAMVIQNPRYQVTQFGKPVTLSCSQTLNHNVMYWYQQKSSQAPKLLFHYYDKDFNNEADTPDNFQSRRPNTSFCFLDIRSPGLGDTAMYLCATSRGQTTYIRGYTFGSGTRLTVV.

This clone was counted a few times. This chain uses TRBV7-2 with TRBJ2-7; D remains ambiguous. The CDR3 loop spans 14 amino acids. Deletions cut 5 bases from V and 5 bases from J, with 16 bases between. Per germline, CDR1 SGHTA and CDR2 FQGNSA. The CDR3 DNA reads TGTGCCAGCAGCCACGATATAGCCCGGAACGAGCAGTACTTC. It is translated as CASSHDIARNEQYF.

V and J are TRBV9 and TRBJ2-1, with 8 bases matching TRBD1. J lost 2 bases, V lost 6 bases, and 7 bases had no gene match. Germline CDR1 SGDLS, CDR2 YYNGEE. CDR3 length: 15 amino acids. CDR3 in DNA: TGTGCCAGCACCCCCGGGACAGGAGCCTACAATGAGCAGTTCTTC. It yields the protein CASTPGTGAYNEQFF.

J is TRBJ2-7 and V is TRBV7-2; the D is unclear. V lost 5 bases and J 2 bases, leaving 22 bases between the germline ends. The CDR3 contains 17 residues. CDR1 and CDR2 (germline): SGHTA, FQGNSA. CDR3 coding DNA: TGTGCCAGCAGCCTCGATTCAACAGCCTCCGGAACCTACGAGCAGTACTTC. Translated, it gives CASSLDSTASGTYEQYF.